These 31 T cell receptor beta chains were sequenced from one sample in a study of T cell responses to AZD1222 COVID-19 vaccine. Data came from immunoSEQ multiplex PCR; TCRdb stores just in-frame clones and leaves some out. The sample shows fewer than 200,000 clones, 80% to 90% of them seen only once. The sample in question was peripheral blood, obtained 28 days after the second AZD1222 dose. The source is an adult who received the AZD1222 COVID-19 vaccine.

As for this clone: Other nucleotide sequences from this sample produce the same CDR3. The V and J genes are TRBV5-1 and TRBJ1-1; D gene unclear. Germline CDR1 and CDR2: SGHRS and YFSETQ. The CDR3 totals 14 residues. With 0 bases removed from V and 1 base from J, the gap between germline ends came to 7 bases. CDR3 DNA sequence: TGCGCCAGCAGCTTGGCCGGGCCGAACACTGAAGCTTTCTTT. Its translation: CASSLAGPNTEAFF.

This chain uses TRBV10-3 with TRBJ1-2; perhaps TRBD1 as D (5 bases). Looked up from germline, CDR1 is ENHRY and CDR2 is SYGVKD. Trimming removed 8 bases at V and 4 bases at J, with 14 bases between. The CDR3 contains 13 residues. The CDR3 is CAILNGAGYGYTF. In DNA, the CDR3 is TGTGCCATCTTAAACGGGGCAGGCTATGGCTACACCTTC.

The chain employs TRBV6-5 and TRBJ1-4, with TRBD1 matching 7 bases. There are 14 residues in the CDR3. The germline V gene has CDR1 MNHEY and CDR2 SVGAGI. The J segment lost 5 bases and the V segment lost 5 bases, leaving 5 bases of the junction unmatched. The CDR3: CASSMGQLNEKLFF. In DNA, the CDR3 is TGTGCCAGCAGTATGGGACAGCTAAATGAAAAACTGTTTTTT.

This clone was seen a few times. The CDR3 loop reads CASSDRSEQYF. CDR3 in DNA: TGTGCCAGCAGCGACAGATCCGAGCAGTACTTC. V and J are TRBV2 and TRBJ2-7, with D possibly matching TRBD1 (5 bases). V shed 6 bases and J shed 6 bases, with 9 bases lying between them. The CDR3 runs to 11 residues. Germline CDR1 and CDR2: SNHLY and FYNNEI.

The gene calls are TRBV25-1 and TRBJ2-1; D gene unclear. CDR1 and CDR2 (germline): MGHDK, SYGVNS. Trimming took 2 bases from V and 8 from J, leaving 4 bases between them. The CDR3 is 11 amino acids. In DNA, the CDR3 is TGTGCCAGCAGTGAACACGATGAGCAGTTCTTC. Residues: CASSEHDEQFF.

This sequence joins TRBV7-8 and TRBJ2-7; no clear D gene. CDR3 length equals 11 residues. CDR1 is SGHVS, CDR2 FQNEAQ, per germline. Trimming stripped 3 bases from V and 7 bases from J, with 7 bases between. CDR3 amino acids: CASSFRWEQYF. DNA of the CDR3: TGTGCCAGCAGCTTTCGGTGGGAGCAGTACTTC. Variable domain in full (rest from reference TRBV7-8 and TRBJ2-7): GAGVSQSPRYKVAKRGQDVALRCDPISGHVSLFWYQQALGQGPEFLTYFQNEAQLDKSGLPSDRFFAERPEGSVSTLKIQRTQQEDSAVYLCASSFRWEQYFGPGTRLTVT.

The chain couples TRBV7-2 to TRBJ2-7; 12 bases fit TRBD2. Germline assignment: CDR1 SGHTA and CDR2 FQGNSA. The CDR3 sequence is 15 residues long. The J segment lost 5 bases and the V segment lost 8 bases, leaving 10 bases of the junction unmatched. CDR3 residues: CASDSSGGASHEQYF. As DNA, the CDR3 is TGTGCCAGCGACTCTAGCGGGGGGGCTTCCCACGAGCAGTACTTC. Using reference TRBV7-2 and TRBJ2-7 for the parts outside the CDR3, the full variable domain is GAGVSQSPSNKVTEKGKDVELRCDPISGHTALYWYRQSLGQGLEFLIYFQGNSAPDKSGLPSDRFSAERTGGSVSTLTIQRTQQEDSAVYLCASDSSGGASHEQYFGPGTRLTVT.

The chain couples TRBV7-8 to TRBJ2-1, with 7 bases identical to TRBD2. CDR1 is SGHVS, CDR2 FQNEAQ, per germline. V lost 7 bases to trimming and J lost 6 bases; unmatched junction nucleotides: 18. This CDR3 contains 17 residues. The CDR3 DNA is TGTGCCAGCAAACTCGGACCGGGGGGTCCGACTTTCAATGAGCAGTTCTTC. Translation gives CASKLGPGGPTFNEQFF.

The chain links TRBV19 to TRBJ1-1; 7 bases fit TRBD1. Looked up from germline, CDR1 is LNHDA and CDR2 is SQIVND (reference sequence). This CDR3 is 14 amino acids long. J lost 6 bases, V lost 5 bases, and 9 bases had no gene match. CDR3 in DNA: TGTGCCAGTAGTCAATCGACAGGGCACTCTGAAGCTTTCTTT. Translating gives CASSQSTGHSEAFF.

This chain joins TRBV10-3 and TRBJ1-3; 8 bases line up with TRBD1. The CDR3 extends over 14 amino acids. Germline V gene lookup returns CDR1 ENHRY and CDR2 SYGVKD. V trimming: 8 bases; J trimming: 4 bases; junction bases outside the gene matches: 7. In nucleotides, the CDR3 is TGTGCCATCTGGACAGGGCAAAGGGGAAACACCATATATTTT. Translation gives CAIWTGQRGNTIYF.

This sequence joins TRBV7-3 and TRBJ2-1, with D perhaps TRBD2 (5 bases). Germline CDR1 reads SGHTA; CDR2 reads FQGTGA. V dropped 3 bases and J dropped 2 bases, with 11 bases sitting between them. CDR3 length: 15 amino acids. CDR3 in amino acids: CASSLGGPPYNEQFF. CDR3 bases: TGTGCCAGCAGCTTGGGCGGGCCTCCCTACAATGAGCAGTTCTTC. The full variable domain, in which reference TRBV7-3 and TRBJ2-1 provide the parts outside the CDR3, is GAGVSQTPSNKVTEKGKYVELRCDPISGHTALYWYRQSLGQGPEFLIYFQGTGAADDSGLPNDRFFAVRPEGSVSTLKIQRTERGDSAVYLCASSLGGPPYNEQFFGPGTRLTVL.

The rearrangement links TRBV9 to TRBJ2-7; TRBD2 agrees at 8 bases. Per germline, CDR1 SGDLS and CDR2 YYNGEE. This CDR3 has 13 residues. Germline trimming cut 2 bases from V and 3 bases from J; bases unmatched to any gene: 1. CDR3 nucleotide sequence: TGTGCCAGCAGCGTGGGACTAGACTACGAGCAGTACTTC. Its translation is CASSVGLDYEQYF.

J is TRBJ2-6 and V is TRBV27; either TRBD1 or TRBD2 may supply D (5 bases each). This CDR3 has 15 residues. In germline, CDR1 is MNHEY, CDR2 SMNVEV (reference sequence). V lost 6 bases and J 0 bases, leaving 9 bases between the germline ends. This CDR3 reads CASSRDLSGANVLTF. In DNA, the CDR3 is TGTGCCAGCAGCCGGGACCTCTCTGGGGCCAACGTCCTGACTTTC.

For this clone: This specimen includes other DNA sequences encoding the same CDR3. DNA for the CDR3: TGTGCCAGCAGCTTAAGTGGCTACGAGCAGTACTTC. It encodes CASSLSGYEQYF. V is TRBV7-9 and J is TRBJ2-7; D remains ambiguous. V was pared by 2 bases and J by 3 bases, with 5 bases between. The CDR3 is 12 amino acids. Germline values: CDR1 SEHNR, CDR2 FQNEAQ (reference sequence).

This clone has more than one count but fewer than ten. The chain recombines TRBV30 with TRBJ2-1, with D maybe TRBD2 (6 bases). Germline CDR1 and CDR2: GTSNPN and SVGIG (reference sequence). The CDR3 is 14 residues long. Trimming cost V 2 bases and J 5 bases, with 13 bases left between them. CDR3: CAWSRSAGHNEQFF. As DNA, the CDR3 is TGTGCCTGGAGTCGGTCAGCGGGTCACAATGAGCAGTTCTTC. Drawing the rest from reference TRBV30 and TRBJ2-1, the complete variable domain is SQTIHQWPATLVQPVGSPLSLECTVEGTSNPNLYWYRQAAGRGLQLLFYSVGIGQISSEVPQNLSASRPQDRQFILSSKKLLLSDSGFYLCAWSRSAGHNEQFFGPGTRLTVL.

The rearrangement links TRBV5-6 to TRBJ1-4; no clear D gene. The germline V and J ends were trimmed by 5 bases and 5 bases, with 16 bases remaining between them. Germline V lookup: CDR1 SGHDT, CDR2 YYEEEE. The CDR3 extends over 15 amino acids. The CDR3 here is CASSASPVVNEKLFF. CDR3 nucleotide sequence: TGTGCCAGCAGTGCTTCACCAGTAGTGAATGAAAAACTGTTTTTT.

The chain is built from TRBV5-1 and TRBJ2-7; no definite D call. Looked up from germline, CDR1 is SGHRS and CDR2 is YFSETQ. V lost 0 bases, J lost 3 bases, and 13 bases lay in between. The CDR3 extends over 15 amino acids. The CDR3, as DNA: TGCGCCAGCAGCTTGGTGTCAGCCCCCAGCTACGAGCAGTACTTC. Translating gives CASSLVSAPSYEQYF.

This chain uses TRBV7-2 with TRBJ2-2; no firm D call. V was cut by 6 bases and J by 2 bases, with 7 bases left in between. This CDR3 contains 13 residues. Germline lookup yields CDR1 SGHTA and CDR2 FQGNSA. The CDR3 loop is CASSSTNTGELFF. The CDR3 DNA follows: TGTGCCAGCAGTTCGACTAACACCGGGGAGCTGTTTTTT. Filled out from reference TRBV7-2 and TRBJ2-2, the complete variable domain reads GAGVSQSPSNKVTEKGKDVELRCDPISGHTALYWYRQSLGQGLEFLIYFQGNSAPDKSGLPSDRFSAERTGGSVSTLTIQRTQQEDSAVYLCASSSTNTGELFFGEGSRLTVL.

A word on this clone: Within the sample, other DNA sequences also encode this same CDR3. The CDR3 region has the DNA TGTGCCAGCTCACCAAGCCAACAAGAGACCCAGTACTTC. Translation gives CASSPSQQETQYF. The chain combines TRBV18 with TRBJ2-5; no clear D gene. This CDR3 region has 13 residues. Trimming took off 2 bases at V and 2 bases at J, with 6 bases between the two ends. CDR1 and CDR2 from the germline V gene are KGHSH and LQKENI.

This clone was seen a handful of times. The chain combines TRBV19 with TRBJ1-1; 11 bases are a match to TRBD1. V dropped 7 bases and J dropped 5; count of bases not matched to a gene: 12. Germline V gene lookup returns CDR1 LNHDA and CDR2 SQIVND (reference sequence). The CDR3 runs to 16 residues. The CDR3 spells CASTYLRTGGSTEAFF. CDR3 DNA sequence: TGTGCCAGTACCTATTTACGGACAGGGGGCTCAACTGAAGCTTTCTTT.

The genes are TRBV6-5 and TRBJ1-5; D is possibly TRBD1 (5 bases). Trimming left V 6 bases short and J 1 base short, with 10 bases between. CDR1 is MNHEY, CDR2 SVGAGI, per germline. The CDR3 is 14 residues long. CDR3: CASREGRSNQPQHF. The CDR3 nucleotides read TGTGCCAGCAGAGAGGGACGGAGCAATCAGCCCCAGCATTTT.

The rearrangement links TRBV6-5 to TRBJ1-2; 9 nucleotides line up with TRBD1. V trimming: 4 bases; J trimming: 4 bases; junction bases outside the gene matches: 1. The CDR3 totals 13 residues. Per germline, CDR1 MNHEY and CDR2 SVGAGI. CDR3 sequence reads: CASSWDRAYGYTF. The CDR3 DNA follows: TGTGCCAGCAGTTGGGACAGGGCCTATGGCTACACCTTC.

The chain is built from TRBV10-2 and TRBJ2-3, with a weak D call TRBD2 (6 bases). Germline CDR1 WSHSY, CDR2 SAAADI. CDR3 length: 14 residues. V was trimmed by 5 bases and J by 2 bases, leaving 11 bases between them. The CDR3 DNA follows: TGCGCCAGCAGTCTTGGGACTGCCACAGATACGCAGTATTTT. This sequence encodes CASSLGTATDTQYF.

The V call is TRBV9, the J call TRBJ2-1; D possibly uses TRBD1 or TRBD2 (5 bases each). CDR3 length: 16 amino acids. V shed 0 bases and J shed 5 bases, with 15 bases lying between them. Germline CDR1 is SGDLS and CDR2 is YYNGEE. For the CDR3, the DNA is TGTGCCAGCAGCGTAGAATTGAGGGGACCGAACAATGAGCAGTTCTTC. Residues: CASSVELRGPNNEQFF.

V is TRBV7-2 and J is TRBJ1-5, with 8 nucleotides matching TRBD1. This CDR3 has 15 residues. After removal of 4 bases from V and 1 base from J, the junction contained 3 bases not matched to a gene. The germline CDR1 and CDR2 sequences are SGHTA and FQGNSA. The CDR3 reads CASSYSGGSNQPQHF. The CDR3 coding sequence is TGTGCCAGCAGCTATTCAGGGGGCAGCAATCAGCCCCAGCATTTT.

The V call is TRBV12-3 or TRBV12-4, the J call TRBJ1-5; D not resolved. The CDR3 consists of 13 residues. V was shortened by 6 bases and J by 0 bases, with 6 bases between the two germline ends. The CDR3 protein is CASRRDSNQPQHF. DNA for the CDR3: TGTGCCAGCAGGAGGGATAGCAATCAGCCCCAGCATTTT.

The V call is TRBV4-2, the J call TRBJ2-1; TRBD2 aligns across 11 bases. The CDR3 length is 16 residues. In germline, CDR1 is LGHNA, CDR2 YNFKEQ. V gave up 1 base and J gave up 7 bases; unmatched junction bases: 6. CDR3 nucleotides: TGTGCCAGCAGCCAAGCCTCCCTAGCGGGGGGTAATGAGCAGTTCTTC. Translation: CASSQASLAGGNEQFF.

The DNA for the CDR3 is TGTGCCAGCAGCCAAGGCAGGGATGATTCACCCCTCCACTTT. Amino acid sequence: CASSQGRDDSPLHF. The rearrangement links TRBV3-1 (or the pseudogene TRBV3-2) to TRBJ1-6, with D possibly TRBD1 on 5 matching bases. V was clipped by 1 base and J by 8 bases, with 9 bases between them. The CDR3 runs to 14 residues. In germline, CDR1 is LGHDT, CDR2 YNNKEL (reference sequence).

This chain uses TRBV7-3 with TRBJ2-3; D tentatively reads TRBD1 or TRBD2 (5 bases each). Germline CDR1 SGHTA, CDR2 FQGTGA. The CDR3 spans 15 residues. V lost 4 bases to trimming and J lost 2 bases, with 13 bases between them. CDR3 residues: CASSSQRDATDTQYF. The DNA for the CDR3 is TGTGCCAGCAGCTCTCAACGGGACGCCACAGATACGCAGTATTTT.

This chain's CDR3 is CASRPTRDRGLYGYTF. The CDR3 DNA is TGTGCCAGCAGACCCACCCGGGACAGGGGCCTCTATGGCTACACCTTC. The chain couples TRBV4-2 to TRBJ1-2; 10 bases align to TRBD1. The CDR3 spans 16 residues. V lost 6 bases, J lost 4 bases, and 11 bases stayed unmatched. Germline CDR1 is LGHNA and CDR2 is YNFKEQ.

The chain joins TRBV7-2 to TRBJ2-1, with 13 bases matching TRBD2. Germline V gives CDR1 SGHTA, CDR2 FQGNSA. CDR3 size: 15 residues. The junction had 1 base not matched to a gene; V was cut back by 4 bases and J by 4 bases. The CDR3 DNA sequence: TGTGCCAGCAGCTCGGGACTAGCGGGGTACAATGAGCAGTTCTTC. This translates into CASSSGLAGYNEQFF. The variable domain in full, with the rest retrieved from reference TRBV7-2 and TRBJ2-1, is GAGVSQSPSNKVTEKGKDVELRCDPISGHTALYWYRQSLGQGLEFLIYFQGNSAPDKSGLPSDRFSAERTGGSVSTLTIQRTQQEDSAVYLCASSSGLAGYNEQFFGPGTRLTVL.